This T cell receptor beta chain was sequenced in a study of blood T cells in healthy people across ages. Study-wide context: Every two T cells gave about one barcoded beta molecule via template switching. The study, taken as a whole, reports: Higher naive T cell percentage went strongly together with higher TCR beta diversity.

Using a J-beta primer mix together with a sample-barcoded 5' primer, a second PCR was run for roughly 6 to 12 cycles. Using its own MiXCR run on the 5' RACE reads, TCRdb lists one record per CDR3 protein. Seen here are about 1.5 million distinct CDR3 sequences, approximately 42% observed once, and the top ten hold over 3.5%. About this clonotype: Its antigen is unknown.

Each sample gave at least 6.5 million isolated PBMCs. Germline trimming cut 4 bases from V and 3 bases from J; bases unmatched to any gene: 10. CDR3 length: 16 amino acids. CDR1 SGHNT and CDR2 YYREEE come from the germline V gene (reference sequence). The chain recombines TRBV5-4 with TRBJ1-1; 9 bases are shared with TRBD1. The sequence derives from a woman in her late teens or twenties in good health. Sequenced material: blood. CDR3 coding DNA: TGTGCCAGCAGCCATCCGGGACAGGGAATGGACACTGAAGCTTTCTTT. This translates into CASSHPGQGMDTEAFF.